This TCR beta chain was sequenced during a study of blood T cell repertoires in COVID-19. Study context: Acute and convalescent COVID-19 specimens originated in the United States, Italy and Spain. PBMCs, B-cell-depleted T cells, or T cells provided the cDNA or gDNA that made up the material.

The germline CDR1 and CDR2 sequences are MGHRA and YSYEKL. Between the trimmed V and J ends, which lost 4 bases and 2 bases, there was a span of 14 bases. The CDR3 has 15 amino acids. This clone was observed a single time. Per the original methods: Amplified reference gene primers provided the basis for estimating nucleated cell counts. The protocol was immunoSEQ multiplex PCR, while the TCRdb copy is restricted to in-frame clones and leaves out a portion. The D gene and trimming were derived from the DNA, and the V and J assignments and clone size from that table. The data show some 350,000 clones, about four fifths seen once.

Specimen: peripheral blood. This TCR derives from a man aged 25-45 years with active or convalescent COVID-19. This chain connects TRBV4-1 to TRBJ1-1; D remains ambiguous. The CDR3, as DNA: TGCGCCAGCAGCCCCCAACCGGGGTCCAACACTGAAGCTTTCTTT. This gives the protein CASSPQPGSNTEAFF.